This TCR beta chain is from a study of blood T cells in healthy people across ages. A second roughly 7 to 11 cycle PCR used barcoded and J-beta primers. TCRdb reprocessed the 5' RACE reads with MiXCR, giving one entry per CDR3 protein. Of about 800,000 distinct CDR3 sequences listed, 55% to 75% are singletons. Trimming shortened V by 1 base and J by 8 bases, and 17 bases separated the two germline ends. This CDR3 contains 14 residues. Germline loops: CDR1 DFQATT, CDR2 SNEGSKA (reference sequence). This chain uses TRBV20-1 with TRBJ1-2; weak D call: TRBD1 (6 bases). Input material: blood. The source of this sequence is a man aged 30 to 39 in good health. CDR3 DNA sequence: TGCAGTGCTAGAGCTGATAATGGGGGCAAGGGCTACACCTTC. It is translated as CSARADNGGKGYTF.